This T cell receptor (beta chain) is drawn from a study of long-term antiretroviral therapy in people with HIV. Researchers ran immunoSEQ v3.0 at survey level. Sequencing used immunoSEQ multiplex PCR; TCRdb keeps in-frame clones, though not all of them. This table holds about 21,000 clones, about four fifths found once. Per donor, at least one pre-ART and at least two post-ART PBMC samples were obtained. The CDR3 is 15 residues long. Trimming cost V 3 bases and J 3 bases; bases outside gene matches: 3. Germline lookup yields CDR1 SEHNR and CDR2 FQNEAQ (reference sequence). Study-level results: Data on ART adherence, viral resistance or therapy changes were unavailable. ART was followed by higher diversity that remained below transplant donor controls.

As to this clone: Antigen: not known.

The chain carries TRBV7-9 and TRBJ1-1; 11 nucleotides line up with TRBD1. This material consisted of unsorted PBMCs, taken at the start of antiretroviral therapy. This TCR was sampled from a man aged 50 to 60 with HIV. The CDR3: CASSLGTGGDTEAFF. The DNA for the CDR3 is TGTGCCAGCAGCTTGGGGACAGGGGGGGACACTGAAGCTTTCTTT.